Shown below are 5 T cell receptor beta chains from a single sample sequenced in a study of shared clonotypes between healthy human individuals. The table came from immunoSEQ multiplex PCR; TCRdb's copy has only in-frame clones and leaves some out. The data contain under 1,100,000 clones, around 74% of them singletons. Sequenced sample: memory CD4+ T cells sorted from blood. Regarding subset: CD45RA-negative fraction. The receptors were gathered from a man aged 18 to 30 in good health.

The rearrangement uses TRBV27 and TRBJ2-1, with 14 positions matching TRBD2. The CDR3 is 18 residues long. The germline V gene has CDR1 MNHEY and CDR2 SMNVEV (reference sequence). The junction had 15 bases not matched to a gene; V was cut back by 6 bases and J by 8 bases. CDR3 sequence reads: CASRYLPPGLAGDHEQFF. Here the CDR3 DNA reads TGTGCCAGCAGATACCTGCCCCCGGGACTAGCGGGAGATCATGAGCAGTTCTTC.

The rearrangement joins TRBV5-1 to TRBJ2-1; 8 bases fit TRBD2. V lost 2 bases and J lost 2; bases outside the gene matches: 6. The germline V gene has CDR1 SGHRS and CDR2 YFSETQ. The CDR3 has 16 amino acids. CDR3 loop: CASSFAAGVAYNEQFF. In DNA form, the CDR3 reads TGCGCCAGCAGCTTTGCAGCGGGGGTAGCCTACAATGAGCAGTTCTTC.

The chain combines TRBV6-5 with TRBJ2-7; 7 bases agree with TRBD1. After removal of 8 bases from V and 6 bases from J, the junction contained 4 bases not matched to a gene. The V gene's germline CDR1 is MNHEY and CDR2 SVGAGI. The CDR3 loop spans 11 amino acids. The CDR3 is CASRQGLEQYF. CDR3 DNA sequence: TGTGCCAGCCGACAGGGCCTCGAGCAGTACTTC.

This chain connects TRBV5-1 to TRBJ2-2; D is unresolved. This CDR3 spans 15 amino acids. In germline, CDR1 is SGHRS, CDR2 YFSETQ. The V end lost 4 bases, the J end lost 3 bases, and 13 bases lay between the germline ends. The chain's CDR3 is CASSKGRWDTGELFF. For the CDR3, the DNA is TGCGCCAGCAGCAAGGGTCGGTGGGACACCGGGGAGCTGTTTTTT. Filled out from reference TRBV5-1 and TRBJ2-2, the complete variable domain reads KAGVTQTPRYLIKTRGQQVTLSCSPISGHRSVSWYQQTPGQGLQFLFEYFSETQRNKGNFPGRFSGRQFSNSRSEMNVSTLELGDSALYLCASSKGRWDTGELFFGEGSRLTVL.

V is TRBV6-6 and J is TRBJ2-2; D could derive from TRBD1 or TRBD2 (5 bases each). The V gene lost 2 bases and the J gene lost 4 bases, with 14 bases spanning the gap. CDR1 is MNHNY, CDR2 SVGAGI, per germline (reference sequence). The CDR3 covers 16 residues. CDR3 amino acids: CASSYPQGVPTGELFF. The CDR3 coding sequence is TGTGCCAGCAGTTACCCTCAGGGAGTCCCCACCGGGGAGCTGTTTTTT.